This T cell receptor beta chain was captured in a study of graft-versus-host responses after intestinal transplantation. Across the whole study: As for transplant type, recipients had multivisceral, liver-intestinal, or isolated intestinal grafts.

Measured with immunoSEQ multiplex PCR; TCRdb has only the in-frame clones, and not every one. The sample gives approximately 70,000 clones, 80% to 95% of which show up once; 6.5% to 8.5% is in the top ten. A few counts support this clone. Its antigen is unidentified. Regarding the study as a whole: Recipient marrow showed GvH clones, some seen first in ileum or blood.

CDR3 length: 15 residues. The junction had 7 bases not matched to a gene; V was cut back by 6 bases and J by 0 bases. Germline V CDR1 and CDR2: MNHEY, SVGAGI. The receptor comes from a human patient who received an intestinal transplant, so some T cells may come from the graft donor. This chain joins TRBV6-5 and TRBJ2-7, with 8 bases that match TRBD1. This sample comprised bone marrow, obtained almost 750 days after intestinal transplantation. Written as DNA, the CDR3 is TGTGCCAGCAGGTCGACAGGGGCAGACTCCTACGAGCAGTACTTC. This gives the protein CASRSTGADSYEQYF.